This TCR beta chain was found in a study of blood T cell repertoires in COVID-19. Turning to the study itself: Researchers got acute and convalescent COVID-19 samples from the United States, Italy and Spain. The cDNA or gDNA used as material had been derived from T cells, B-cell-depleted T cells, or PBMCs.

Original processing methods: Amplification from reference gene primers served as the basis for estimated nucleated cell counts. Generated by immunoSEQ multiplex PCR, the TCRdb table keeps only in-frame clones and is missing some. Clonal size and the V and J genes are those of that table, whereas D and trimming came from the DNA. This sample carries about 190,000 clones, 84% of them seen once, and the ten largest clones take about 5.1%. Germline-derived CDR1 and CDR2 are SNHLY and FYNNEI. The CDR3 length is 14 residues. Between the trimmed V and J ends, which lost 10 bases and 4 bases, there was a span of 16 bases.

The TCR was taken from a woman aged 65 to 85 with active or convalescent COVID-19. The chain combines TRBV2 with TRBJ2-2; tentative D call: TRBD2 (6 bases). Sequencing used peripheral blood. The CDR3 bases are TGTGCCATACTACTCGGGACTTTCACCGGGGAGCTGTTTTTT. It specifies CAILLGTFTGELFF.